Each of the 20 T cell receptor beta chains below was sequenced from the same sample in a study of T cells after yellow fever vaccination. TCRdb called the 5' RACE reads again in MiXCR, with one record for every CDR3 protein. The sample includes approximately 70,000 distinct CDR3 sequences, under 9.5% of them seen just once. The specimen was CD8+ T cells sorted from PBMCs, collected 10 to 11 days after the first yellow fever vaccination. The receptors were gathered from a young man who received the YFV17D yellow fever vaccine.

This clonotype has only a few counts. The rearrangement links TRBV11-3 to TRBJ2-7; 8 bases are shared with TRBD2. V lost 5 bases to trimming and J lost 2 bases; unmatched junction nucleotides: 2. CDR3 length: 13 residues. Germline assignment: CDR1 SGHNT and CDR2 YENEEA. As DNA, the CDR3 is TGTGCCAGCAGCGTGGGACTAGCCTACGAGCAGTACTTC. Its protein is CASSVGLAYEQYF.

This clonotype was observed a few times. V gene TRBV6-5 combines with J gene TRBJ2-1, with TRBD1 as a possible D gene (5 bases). Germline V gives CDR1 MNHEY, CDR2 SVGAGI. The CDR3 covers 16 residues. The V and J ends lost 6 bases and 5 bases respectively, with 20 bases between them. In DNA, the CDR3 is TGTGCCAGCAGGCCTGTAGACAGCCTGGTACACAATGAGCAGTTCTTC. Translating it yields CASRPVDSLVHNEQFF.

This clonotype was seen a few times. The rearrangement links TRBV15 to TRBJ2-1; D could derive from TRBD1 or TRBD2 (6 bases each). Germline-derived CDR1 and CDR2 are LNHNV and YYDKDF (reference sequence). This CDR3 contains 16 residues. V was trimmed by 6 bases and J by 7 bases, leaving 22 bases between them. This CDR3 is CATRGGFWTETNEQFF. CDR3 coding DNA: TGTGCCACCAGAGGGGGGTTTTGGACAGAAACTAATGAGCAGTTCTTC.

The CDR3 loop is CARSPGLGSWEQFF. In DNA form, the CDR3 reads TGTGCCAGGAGCCCCGGGCTAGGGTCCTGGGAGCAGTTCTTC. The chain links TRBV5-6 to TRBJ2-1; D is uncertain. Germline-derived CDR1 and CDR2 are SGHDT and YYEEEE. CDR3 size: 14 residues. Trimming pared 8 bases from V and 10 bases from J, leaving 22 bases between. Full variable domain (outside the CDR3, taken from reference TRBV5-6 and TRBJ2-1): DAGVTQSPTHLIKTRGQQVTLRCSPKSGHDTVSWYQQALGQGPQFIFQYYEEEERQRGNFPDRFSGHQFPNYSSELNVNALLLGDSALYLCARSPGLGSWEQFFGPGTRLTVL.

This clonotype appeared many times. J is TRBJ1-2 and V is TRBV4-3; no firm D call. The CDR3 has 15 amino acids. Per the germline V gene, CDR1 is LGHNA and CDR2 is YSLEER. V dropped 1 base and J dropped 2 bases, with 11 bases sitting between them. As DNA, the CDR3 is TGCGCCAGCAGCCAAGTTAAAGGTCGAAACTATGGCTACACCTTC. Encoded protein: CASSQVKGRNYGYTF.

The table lists this clonotype with many counts. In nucleotides, the CDR3 is TGCGCCAGCAGCTTCCCGGGGGTGGAGCAGTTCTTC. It yields the protein CASSFPGVEQFF. The J gene is TRBJ2-1, the V gene TRBV5-1, with D tentatively TRBD2 (6 bases). CDR3 length: 12 amino acids. From germline, CDR1 is SGHRS and CDR2 YFSETQ. V was pared by 2 bases and J by 10 bases, with 10 bases between. The full variable domain, in which reference TRBV5-1 and TRBJ2-1 provide the parts outside the CDR3, is KAGVTQTPRYLIKTRGQQVTLSCSPISGHRSVSWYQQTPGQGLQFLFEYFSETQRNKGNFPGRFSGRQFSNSRSEMNVSTLELGDSALYLCASSFPGVEQFFGPGTRLTVL.

This clonotype was detected many times. The gene calls are TRBV6-2 or TRBV6-3 and TRBJ2-5, with a possible D match to TRBD2 (5 bases). Trimming left V 2 bases short and J 1 base short, with 26 bases between. There are 20 residues in the CDR3. CDR1 and CDR2 (germline): MNHEY, SVGEGT. The DNA of the CDR3 is TGTGCCAGCAGTTACGGCATTGGACTCCAGCCCACTGCCTCCCAAGAGACCCAGTACTTC. Translated, it gives CASSYGIGLQPTASQETQYF.

This clonotype was detected a few times. The chain combines TRBV2 with TRBJ2-5; D is unresolved. Deletions cut 7 bases from V and 5 bases from J, with 11 bases between. Germline V gives CDR1 SNHLY, CDR2 FYNNEI. The CDR3 runs 12 residues. CDR3 nucleotide sequence: TGTGCCAGCATCCCAGGTCAGGAGACCCAGTACTTC. Its protein is CASIPGQETQYF.

Many counts were recorded for this clonotype. This sequence joins TRBV7-2 and TRBJ2-3; maybe TRBD1 (5 bases). CDR1 and CDR2 from the germline V gene are SGHTA and FQGNSA. The V gene lost 0 bases and the J gene lost 4 bases, with 11 bases spanning the gap. The CDR3 is 15 amino acids. The CDR3 loop is CASSLAGHVPDTQYF. The CDR3 DNA sequence: TGTGCCAGCAGCTTAGCAGGACATGTACCAGATACGCAGTATTTT.

This clonotype was counted between two and nine times. The genes are TRBV5-6 and TRBJ2-1; D is unclear. Trimming left V 8 bases short and J 5 bases short, with 17 bases between. CDR3 length: 14 amino acids. The germline V gene has CDR1 SGHDT and CDR2 YYEEEE. The CDR3 DNA is TGTGCCAGGGGCCCCGAGCGACGGCACAATGAGCAGTTCTTC. This codes for CARGPERRHNEQFF. Full variable domain (rest looked up from reference TRBV5-6 and TRBJ2-1): DAGVTQSPTHLIKTRGQQVTLRCSPKSGHDTVSWYQQALGQGPQFIFQYYEEEERQRGNFPDRFSGHQFPNYSSELNVNALLLGDSALYLCARGPERRHNEQFFGPGTRLTVL.

This clonotype was seen at least ten times. The rearrangement joins TRBV10-3 to TRBJ1-1, with a possible D match to TRBD1 (6 bases). Germline assignment: CDR1 ENHRY and CDR2 SYGVKD. This CDR3 comprises 13 residues. Trimming cost V 3 bases and J 8 bases, with 13 bases left between them. The chain's CDR3 is CAISEGRGQEAFF. In DNA form, the CDR3 reads TGTGCCATCAGTGAAGGTCGAGGACAGGAAGCTTTCTTT.

This clonotype was found a few times. This sequence joins TRBV19 and TRBJ2-2; TRBD1 is a possible D gene (6 bases). The germline V gene encodes CDR1 LNHDA and CDR2 SQIVND (reference sequence). CDR3 length: 19 residues. V was clipped by 4 bases and J by 1 base, with 22 bases between them. As DNA, the CDR3 is TGTGCCAGTAGTACCTTCGAATACAGGGCCTTGTTGAACACCGGGGAGCTGTTTTTT. It yields the protein CASSTFEYRALLNTGELFF.

This clonotype has a count of ten or more. The chain couples TRBV24-1 to TRBJ1-1; weak D call: TRBD1 (5 bases). The V and J ends lost 7 bases and 5 bases respectively, with 13 bases between them. The CDR3 has 13 residues. The germline V gene encodes CDR1 KGHDR and CDR2 SFDVKD. This chain's CDR3 is CATSQGEVTEAFF. The CDR3 coding sequence is TGTGCCACCAGCCAGGGTGAAGTGACTGAAGCTTTCTTT.

The V gene is TRBV4-3, the J gene TRBJ1-1, with D uncertain. V was clipped by 5 bases and J by 2 bases, with 12 bases between them. The germline V gene has CDR1 LGHNA and CDR2 YSLEER. The CDR3 loop spans 14 amino acids. The CDR3 DNA reads TGCGCCAGCAGCTCTCTTTGGGATAACACTGAAGCTTTCTTT. Translated, it gives CASSSLWDNTEAFF.

This clonotype was observed many times. The rearrangement joins TRBV7-9 to TRBJ2-7; maybe TRBD1 (5 bases). This CDR3 has 12 residues. Germline V gene sequence: CDR1 SEHNR, CDR2 FQNEAQ (reference sequence). V was shortened by 2 bases and J by 5 bases, with 7 bases between the two germline ends. The CDR3: CASSLRGHEQYV. The CDR3 coding sequence is TGTGCCAGCAGCTTAAGGGGCCACGAGCAGTACGTC.

The chain couples TRBV5-1 to TRBJ2-3; 7 nucleotides line up with TRBD2. CDR3 length: 15 residues. Losses at the gene ends were 8 bases for V and 2 bases for J; bases not matched to a gene: 11. Germline V gene lookup returns CDR1 SGHRS and CDR2 YFSETQ. CDR3 in amino acids: CASSSGGAPTDTQYF. The CDR3 DNA sequence: TGCGCCAGTTCCTCGGGGGGAGCGCCCACAGATACGCAGTATTTT.

The gene calls are TRBV24-1 and TRBJ1-5; TRBD1 aligns across 10 bases. Germline V gene data show CDR1 as KGHDR and CDR2 as SFDVKD. The CDR3 is 17 amino acids. Trimming took 4 bases from V and 5 from J; bases not matched to a gene: 10. CDR3 in amino acids: CATSEPGTGEEDQPQHF. The CDR3 DNA follows: TGTGCCACCAGTGAGCCTGGGACAGGGGAGGAGGATCAGCCCCAGCATTTT.

This clonotype was picked up a small number of times. The chain employs TRBV20-1 and TRBJ2-3, with a tentative D call TRBD2 (7 bases). Trimming shortened V by 0 bases and J by 4 bases, and 11 bases separated the two germline ends. CDR1 and CDR2 (germline): DFQATT, SNEGSKA (reference sequence). The CDR3 extends over 14 amino acids. This CDR3 reads CSAREEGGADTQYF. The CDR3 nucleotides are TGCAGTGCTAGAGAGGAGGGGGGGGCAGATACGCAGTATTTT.

The table lists this clonotype with many counts. The genes are TRBV11-2 and TRBJ2-3; 8 nucleotides match TRBD2. V lost 4 bases, J lost 1 base, and 4 bases stayed unmatched. The germline V gene has CDR1 SGHAT and CDR2 FQNNGV. CDR3 length: 15 residues. The CDR3 sequence: CASSSLTSGTDTQYF. The DNA of the CDR3 is TGTGCCAGCAGCTCCCTGACTAGCGGCACAGATACGCAGTATTTT.

This clonotype was observed a few times. This chain links TRBV12-3 or TRBV12-4 with TRBJ1-1; no clear D gene. The CDR3 length is 15 residues. The V gene lost 5 bases and the J gene lost 5 bases, with 18 bases spanning the gap. The CDR3 loop is CASSEQPSGRTEAFF. The CDR3 bases are TGTGCCAGCAGTGAACAGCCTTCCGGGAGGACTGAAGCTTTCTTT.